These 15 T cell receptor beta chains share one sample of origin, sequenced in a study of STAT5B mutations in CD4+ large granular lymphocyte leukemia. TCRdb keeps only in-frame clones here, not all; method: immunoSEQ multiplex PCR. The repertoire has around 24,000 clones, around 72% of them found once; the top ten carry 0.55% to 0.75%. What was sequenced was CD4+ T cells from blood buffy coats. These receptors originate from a human donor in good health.

The chain is built from TRBV5-5 and TRBJ1-4; TRBD1 aligns across 8 bases. The CDR3 covers 14 residues. V was clipped by 2 bases and J by 8 bases; unmatched bases: 5. From germline, CDR1 is SGHKS and CDR2 YYEKEE (reference sequence). This CDR3 is CASSFDRGREKLFF. CDR3 DNA sequence: TGTGCCAGCAGCTTTGACAGGGGCAGGGAAAAACTGTTTTTT. Using reference TRBV5-5 and TRBJ1-4 for the parts outside the CDR3, the full variable domain is DAGVTQSPTHLIKTRGQQVTLRCSPISGHKSVSWYQQVLGQGPQFIFQYYEKEERGRGNFPDRFSARQFPNYSSELNVNALLLGDSALYLCASSFDRGREKLFFGSGTQLSVL.

The CDR3 spells CASSPIRQGPNYNEQFF. CDR3 sequence (DNA): TGTGCCAGCAGTCCAATACGACAGGGCCCGAACTACAATGAGCAGTTCTTC. This rearrangement joins TRBV2 to TRBJ2-1; 7 nucleotides align to TRBD1. Germline CDR1 is SNHLY and CDR2 is FYNNEI. V trimming: 5 bases; J trimming: 3 bases; junction bases outside the gene matches: 13. The CDR3 contains 17 residues.

CDR3 region: CASSYSSNPRQETQYF. In DNA form, the CDR3 reads TGTGCCAGCAGTTACTCGTCCAACCCCCGGCAAGAGACCCAGTACTTC. The chain has TRBV6-5 and TRBJ2-5; D not certain. Trimming removed 0 bases at V and 2 bases at J, with 13 bases between. CDR1 and CDR2 from the germline V gene are MNHEY and SVGAGI. CDR3 length equals 16 residues.

The chain combines TRBV6-5 with TRBJ1-2, with a tentative D call TRBD1 (5 bases). The CDR3 loop spans 13 amino acids. Trimming took off 5 bases at V and 2 bases at J, with 9 bases between the two ends. Germline V gene lookup returns CDR1 MNHEY and CDR2 SVGAGI. Here the CDR3 DNA reads TGTGCCAGCAGTGACACAGGCAACTATGGCTACACCTTC. It specifies CASSDTGNYGYTF.

This clone has a handful of counts. V gene TRBV29-1 combines with J gene TRBJ1-5; D may be TRBD1 (6 bases). The CDR3 is 13 residues long. Germline lookup yields CDR1 SQVTM and CDR2 ANQGSEA. V shed 4 bases and J shed 3 bases, with 10 bases lying between them. DNA for the CDR3: TGCAGCGTTGCCAGGGGACTCAATCAGCCCCAGCATTTT. This codes for CSVARGLNQPQHF.

The table lists this clone with a few counts. The chain is built from TRBV7-9 and TRBJ1-2; TRBD1 is a possible D gene (5 bases). CDR3 size: 14 residues. In germline, CDR1 is SEHNR, CDR2 FQNEAQ (reference sequence). Trimming took 4 bases from V and 0 from J, leaving 9 bases between them. CDR3 sequence: CASSSRQTNYGYTF. The CDR3 bases are TGTGCCAGCAGCTCCCGACAGACTAACTATGGCTACACCTTC.

This rearrangement joins TRBV6-5 to TRBJ1-1; D is uncertain. The CDR3 loop spans 11 amino acids. From germline, CDR1 is MNHEY and CDR2 SVGAGI. With 4 bases removed from V and 8 bases from J, the gap between germline ends came to 8 bases. CDR3 sequence reads: CASSSLGEAFF. The CDR3 DNA reads TGTGCCAGCAGTTCCCTAGGGGAAGCTTTCTTT.

V is TRBV7-2 and J is TRBJ2-7; D possibly corresponds to TRBD1 (5 bases). Trimming removed 1 base from V and 4 bases from J, with 14 bases in between. CDR1 SGHTA and CDR2 FQGNSA come from the germline V gene. This CDR3 spans 15 amino acids. CDR3 nucleotides: TGTGCCAGCAGCTTAGGGGGCGGCAGGGTGTACGAGCAGTACTTC. Its translation: CASSLGGGRVYEQYF.

The chain carries TRBV15 and TRBJ2-7; tentatively, D is TRBD1 or TRBD2 (5 bases each). V was shortened by 5 bases and J by 6 bases, with 14 bases between the two germline ends. Germline-derived CDR1 and CDR2 are LNHNV and YYDKDF (reference sequence). There are 13 residues in the CDR3. The CDR3 sequence: CATSWGRESEQYF. Here the CDR3 DNA reads TGTGCCACCAGCTGGGGCAGGGAGTCCGAGCAGTACTTC.

This clone was seen a few times. This chain uses TRBV19 with TRBJ1-6; D call uncertain. Trimming took off 2 bases at V and 7 bases at J, with 12 bases between the two ends. The CDR3 runs to 15 residues. The germline CDR1 and CDR2 sequences are LNHDA and SQIVND (reference sequence). The CDR3 DNA is TGTGCCAGTAGTATATGGTGGGGAAGCAATTCACCCCTCCACTTT. Its protein is CASSIWWGSNSPLHF.

V gene TRBV7-2 combines with J gene TRBJ1-2; tentatively, D is TRBD1 (5 bases). CDR3 length equals 15 residues. Germline assignment: CDR1 SGHTA and CDR2 FQGNSA. The ends were cut back, 1 base at V and 4 bases at J, with 13 bases in the middle. The CDR3 nucleotides read TGTGCCAGCAGCTTAGGATACAGTAGGGGCTATGGCTACACCTTC. This sequence encodes CASSLGYSRGYGYTF.

This chain uses TRBV5-1 with TRBJ1-1; D unresolved. The CDR3 is made up of 13 amino acids. Germline-derived CDR1 and CDR2 are SGHRS and YFSETQ. Deletions cut 5 bases from V and 1 base from J, with 9 bases between. The CDR3 loop is CASRVMRNTEAFF. CDR3 coding DNA: TGCGCCAGCAGGGTCATGAGGAACACTGAAGCTTTCTTT.

The chain has TRBV18 and TRBJ1-2; D uncertain. Germline CDR1 reads KGHSH; CDR2 reads LQKENI. V was pared by 0 bases and J by 6 bases, with 17 bases between. The CDR3 spans 16 residues. DNA of the CDR3: TGTGCCAGCTCACCACCAGTCCTGTCCGGGGTCCATGGCTACACCTTC. Amino acids: CASSPPVLSGVHGYTF.

The rearrangement joins TRBV2 to TRBJ2-1; D not resolved. This CDR3 is 14 amino acids long. V dropped 6 bases and J dropped 6 bases, with 15 bases sitting between them. In germline, CDR1 is SNHLY, CDR2 FYNNEI. The CDR3 bases are TGTGCCAGCAGCCTTAATGGACCTAGCAATGAGCAGTTCTTC. It yields the protein CASSLNGPSNEQFF.

This clone showed up just a few times. The V call is TRBV7-9, the J call TRBJ1-4, with no clear D. The germline V gene encodes CDR1 SEHNR and CDR2 FQNEAQ (reference sequence). The V end was cut by 5 bases, the J end by 8 bases, with 18 bases between. This CDR3 has 15 amino acids. The CDR3 sequence is CASSRMSRGGEKLFF. As DNA, the CDR3 is TGTGCCAGCAGCCGAATGTCCCGGGGAGGCGAAAAACTGTTTTTT.